The present T cell receptor (beta chain) was sequenced within a study of post-analysis software for immune sequencing data. Study-level information: Recorded disease courses covered relapsing-remitting, secondary progressive and progressive-relapsing multiple sclerosis. Some patients had no subtype annotation.

General study results and limits: There was significantly lower normalized Chao1 diversity in multiple sclerosis patients than in controls. Patients used about five TRBV segments, including TRBV5-6, TRBV5-1 and TRBV20-1, more often than controls. Samples sharing a preparation batch grouped tightly together when assessed by F measure.

The library was made from cDNA and included unique molecular identifiers. Each CDR3 protein is one row after TCRdb ran MiXCR on the PCR reads. Of about 430,000 distinct CDR3 sequences listed, about 40% are singletons. The CDR3 covers 12 residues. Germline V gene data show CDR1 as LGHDT and CDR2 as YNNKEL (reference sequence). Points on this clonotype: The antigen is not known.

This TCR derives from a girl between 2 and 10 years old with multiple sclerosis. The rearrangement uses TRBV3-1 and TRBJ2-1, with D hard to call. Judging by the DNA end, TRBJ2-7 fits better; the J call may be wrong. Material for sequencing was blood. The CDR3 coding sequence is TGTGCCAGCAGCCAAGTAGACAATGAGCAGTACTTC. Encoded protein: CASSQVDNEQYF.